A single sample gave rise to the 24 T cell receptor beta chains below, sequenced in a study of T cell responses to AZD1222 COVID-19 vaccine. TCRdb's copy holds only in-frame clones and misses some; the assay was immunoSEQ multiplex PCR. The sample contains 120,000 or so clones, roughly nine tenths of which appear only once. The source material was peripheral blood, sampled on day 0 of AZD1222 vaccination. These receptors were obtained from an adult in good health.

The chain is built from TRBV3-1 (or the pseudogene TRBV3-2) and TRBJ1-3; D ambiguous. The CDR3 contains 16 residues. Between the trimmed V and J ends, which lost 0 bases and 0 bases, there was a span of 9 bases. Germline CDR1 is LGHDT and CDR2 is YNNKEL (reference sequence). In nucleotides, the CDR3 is TGTGCCAGCAGCCAAGATCCGGTCCTCTCTGGAAACACCATATATTTT. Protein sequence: CASSQDPVLSGNTIYF.

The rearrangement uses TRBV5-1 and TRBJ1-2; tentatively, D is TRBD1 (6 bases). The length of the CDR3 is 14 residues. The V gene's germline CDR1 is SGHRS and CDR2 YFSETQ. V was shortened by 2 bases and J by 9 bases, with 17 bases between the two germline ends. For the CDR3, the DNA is TGCGCCAGCAGCTTTGGAGCGGGGGCGAATAGCTACACCTTC. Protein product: CASSFGAGANSYTF.

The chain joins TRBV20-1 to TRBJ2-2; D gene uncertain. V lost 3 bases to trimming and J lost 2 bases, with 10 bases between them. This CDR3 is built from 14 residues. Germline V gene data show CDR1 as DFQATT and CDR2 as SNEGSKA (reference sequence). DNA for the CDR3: TGCAGTGCTAGTCGCCATACAAACACCGGGGAGCTGTTTTTT. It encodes CSASRHTNTGELFF.

CDR3 region: CASSLSPGIGYEQYF. The CDR3 region has the DNA TGTGCCAGCAGTTTATCTCCGGGGATCGGCTACGAGCAGTACTTC. The chain is built from TRBV27 and TRBJ2-7, with D perhaps TRBD2 (5 bases). The germline V gene encodes CDR1 MNHEY and CDR2 SMNVEV (reference sequence). The CDR3 spans 15 residues. Trimming shortened V by 0 bases and J by 3 bases, and 12 bases separated the two germline ends.

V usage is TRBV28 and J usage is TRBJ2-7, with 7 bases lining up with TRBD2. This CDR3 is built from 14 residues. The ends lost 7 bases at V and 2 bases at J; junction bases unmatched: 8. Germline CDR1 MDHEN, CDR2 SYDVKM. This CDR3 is CASTWEGGPYEQYF. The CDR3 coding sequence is TGTGCCAGCACCTGGGAGGGAGGGCCCTACGAGCAGTACTTC.

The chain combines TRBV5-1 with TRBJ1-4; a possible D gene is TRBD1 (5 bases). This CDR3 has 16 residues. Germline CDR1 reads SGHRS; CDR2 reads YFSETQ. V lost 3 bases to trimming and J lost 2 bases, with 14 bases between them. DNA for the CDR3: TGCGCCAGCAGCTGGGACGGGGGAGCGACTAATGAAAAACTGTTTTTT. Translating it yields CASSWDGGATNEKLFF.

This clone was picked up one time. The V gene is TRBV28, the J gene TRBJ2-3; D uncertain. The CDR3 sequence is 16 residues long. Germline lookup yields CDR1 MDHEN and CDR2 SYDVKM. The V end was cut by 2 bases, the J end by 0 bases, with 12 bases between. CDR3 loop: CASSLAGFSSTDTQYF. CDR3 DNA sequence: TGTGCCAGCAGTTTAGCAGGCTTCTCTAGCACAGATACGCAGTATTTT.

This chain's CDR3 is CASSPWTSGTRTDTQYF. The CDR3 DNA sequence: TGTGCCAGCAGTCCTTGGACTAGCGGGACCCGCACAGATACGCAGTATTTT. The chain combines TRBV6-6 with TRBJ2-3; TRBD2 matches at 12 bases. With 5 bases clipped from V and 1 base from J, the junction kept 7 bases outside the gene matches. Germline V gene sequence: CDR1 MNHNY, CDR2 SVGAGI (reference sequence). This CDR3 is 17 amino acids long.

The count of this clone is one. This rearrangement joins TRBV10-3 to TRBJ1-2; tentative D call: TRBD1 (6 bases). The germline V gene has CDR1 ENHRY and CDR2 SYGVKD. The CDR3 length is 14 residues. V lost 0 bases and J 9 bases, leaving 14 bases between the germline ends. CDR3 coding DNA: TGTGCCATCAGTGAGTCGAACCAGGGGTCGAGCTACACCTTC. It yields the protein CAISESNQGSSYTF.

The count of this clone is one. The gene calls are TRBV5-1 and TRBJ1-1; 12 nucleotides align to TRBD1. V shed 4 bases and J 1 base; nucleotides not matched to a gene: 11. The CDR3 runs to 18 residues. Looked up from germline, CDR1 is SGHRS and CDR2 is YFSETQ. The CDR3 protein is CASSPGLGQGASNTEAFF. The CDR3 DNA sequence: TGCGCCAGCAGCCCGGGGCTGGGACAGGGGGCTTCGAACACTGAAGCTTTCTTT. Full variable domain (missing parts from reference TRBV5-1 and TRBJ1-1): KAGVTQTPRYLIKTRGQQVTLSCSPISGHRSVSWYQQTPGQGLQFLFEYFSETQRNKGNFPGRFSGRQFSNSRSEMNVSTLELGDSALYLCASSPGLGQGASNTEAFFGQGTRLTVV.

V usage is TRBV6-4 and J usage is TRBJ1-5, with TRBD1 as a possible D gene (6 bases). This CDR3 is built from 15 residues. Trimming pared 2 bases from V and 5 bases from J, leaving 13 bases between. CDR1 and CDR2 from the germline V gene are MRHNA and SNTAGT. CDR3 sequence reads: CASSDQQGRYQPQHF. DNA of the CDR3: TGTGCCAGCAGTGACCAACAGGGACGATATCAGCCCCAGCATTTT.

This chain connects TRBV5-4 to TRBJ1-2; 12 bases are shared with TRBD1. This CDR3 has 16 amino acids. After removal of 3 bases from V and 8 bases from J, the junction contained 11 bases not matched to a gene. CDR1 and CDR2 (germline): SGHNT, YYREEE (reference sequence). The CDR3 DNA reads TGTGCCAGCAGCTCCGTCGGGACAGGGGGCATAGGAGGCTACACCTTC. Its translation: CASSSVGTGGIGGYTF.

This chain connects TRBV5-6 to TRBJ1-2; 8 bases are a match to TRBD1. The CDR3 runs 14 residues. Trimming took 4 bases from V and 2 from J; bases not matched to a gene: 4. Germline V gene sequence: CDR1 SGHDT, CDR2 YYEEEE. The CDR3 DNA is TGTGCCAGCAGCAGCGACAGGGGAAACTATGGCTACACCTTC. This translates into CASSSDRGNYGYTF.

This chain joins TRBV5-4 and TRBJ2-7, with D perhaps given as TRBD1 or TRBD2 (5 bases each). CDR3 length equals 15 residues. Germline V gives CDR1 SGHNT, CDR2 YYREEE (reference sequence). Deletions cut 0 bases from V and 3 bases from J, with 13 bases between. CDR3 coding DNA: TGTGCCAGCAGCTTGGGAGGGGTTCTCGGCTACGAGCAGTACTTC. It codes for CASSLGGVLGYEQYF.

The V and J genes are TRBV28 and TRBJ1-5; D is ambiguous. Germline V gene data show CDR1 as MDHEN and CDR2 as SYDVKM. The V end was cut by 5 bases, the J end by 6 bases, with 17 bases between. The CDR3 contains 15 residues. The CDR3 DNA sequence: TGTGCCAGCAGTGGCCCCGTAGGGAAAACTCAGCCCCAGCATTTT. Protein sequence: CASSGPVGKTQPQHF.

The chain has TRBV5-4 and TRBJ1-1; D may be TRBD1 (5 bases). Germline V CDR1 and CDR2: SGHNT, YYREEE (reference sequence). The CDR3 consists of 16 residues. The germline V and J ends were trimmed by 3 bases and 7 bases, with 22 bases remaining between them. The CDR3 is CASSSSEVRVWGEAFF. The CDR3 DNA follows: TGTGCCAGCAGCTCGAGCGAGGTCAGGGTCTGGGGTGAAGCTTTCTTT.

The CDR3 loop reads CASSLLYYEQYF. Written as DNA, the CDR3 is TGTGCCAGCAGTTTATTGTACTACGAGCAGTACTTC. The V gene is TRBV28, the J gene TRBJ2-7; D not certain. There are 12 residues in the CDR3. The germline V gene has CDR1 MDHEN and CDR2 SYDVKM. V was cut by 1 base and J by 3 bases, with 4 bases left in between.

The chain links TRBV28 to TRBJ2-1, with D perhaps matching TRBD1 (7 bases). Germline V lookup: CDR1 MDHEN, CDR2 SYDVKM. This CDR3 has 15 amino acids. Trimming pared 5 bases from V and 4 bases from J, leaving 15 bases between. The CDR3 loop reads CASSELEGAYNEQFF. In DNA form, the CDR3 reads TGTGCCAGCAGTGAGTTGGAGGGGGCGTACAATGAGCAGTTCTTC.

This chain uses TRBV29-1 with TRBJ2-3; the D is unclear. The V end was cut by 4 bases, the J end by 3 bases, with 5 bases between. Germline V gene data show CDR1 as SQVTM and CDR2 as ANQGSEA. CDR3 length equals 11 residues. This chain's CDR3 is CSVALTDTQYF. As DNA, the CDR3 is TGCAGCGTTGCCCTTACAGATACGCAGTATTTT.

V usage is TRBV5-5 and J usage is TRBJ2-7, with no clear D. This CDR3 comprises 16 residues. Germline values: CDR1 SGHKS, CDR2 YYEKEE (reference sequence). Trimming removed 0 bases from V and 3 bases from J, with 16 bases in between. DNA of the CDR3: TGTGCCAGCAGCTTGGGGCCAGACCCCCTATTCTACGAGCAGTACTTC. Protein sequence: CASSLGPDPLFYEQYF.

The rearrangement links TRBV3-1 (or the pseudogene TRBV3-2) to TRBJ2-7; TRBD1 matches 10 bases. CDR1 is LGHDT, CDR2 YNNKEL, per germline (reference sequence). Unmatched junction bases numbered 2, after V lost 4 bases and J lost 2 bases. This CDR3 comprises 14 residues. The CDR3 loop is CASSPGTGAYEQYF. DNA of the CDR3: TGTGCCAGCAGCCCCGGGACAGGGGCCTACGAGCAGTACTTC.

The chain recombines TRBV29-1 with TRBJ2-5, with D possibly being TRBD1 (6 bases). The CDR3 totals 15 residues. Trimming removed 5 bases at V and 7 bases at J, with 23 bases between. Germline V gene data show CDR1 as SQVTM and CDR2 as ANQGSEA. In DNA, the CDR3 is TGCAGCGTTACAACCCTAGGGCAGGGGACGGGGACCCAGTACTTC. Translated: CSVTTLGQGTGTQYF.

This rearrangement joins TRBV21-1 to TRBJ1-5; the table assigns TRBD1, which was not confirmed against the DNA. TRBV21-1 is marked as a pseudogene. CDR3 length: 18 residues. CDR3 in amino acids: CASSKLSTGPYSNQPQHF. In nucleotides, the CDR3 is TGTGCCAGCAGCAAACTTTCGACAGGACCTTATAGCAATCAGCCCCAGCATTTT.

CDR3 sequence: CASSQLGTTEAFF. The CDR3 DNA is TGTGCCAGCAGCCAGCTGGGTACCACTGAAGCTTTCTTT. This sequence joins TRBV3-1 (or the pseudogene TRBV3-2) and TRBJ1-1; D gene unclear. The V gene lost 3 bases and the J gene lost 4 bases, with 9 bases spanning the gap. Germline-derived CDR1 and CDR2 are LGHDT and YNNKEL (reference sequence). The CDR3 extends over 13 amino acids.